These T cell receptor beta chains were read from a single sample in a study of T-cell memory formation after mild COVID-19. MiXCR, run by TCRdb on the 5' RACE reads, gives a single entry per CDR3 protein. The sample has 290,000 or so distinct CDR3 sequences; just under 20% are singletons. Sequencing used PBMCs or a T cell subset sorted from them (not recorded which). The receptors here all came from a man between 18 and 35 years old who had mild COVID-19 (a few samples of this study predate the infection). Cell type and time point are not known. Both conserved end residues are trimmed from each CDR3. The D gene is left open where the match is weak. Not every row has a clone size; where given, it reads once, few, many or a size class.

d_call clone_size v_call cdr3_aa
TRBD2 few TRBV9 ASTSTSGESREQF
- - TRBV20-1 SVFHGFETQY
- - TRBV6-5 ASSFPGVRETQY
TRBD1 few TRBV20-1 SAPESNRGVNYGYT
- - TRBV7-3 ASSDNPGTEAF
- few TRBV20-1 SAPDNEQF
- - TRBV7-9 ASSNRDGSLRETQY
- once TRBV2 ASSEVATENTGELF
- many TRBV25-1 ASRGSGANVLT
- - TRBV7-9 ASSSSLNYEQY
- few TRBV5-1 ASSPGAGETQY
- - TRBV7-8 ASSSRAVANEKLF
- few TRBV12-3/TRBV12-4 ASRTDYTGELF
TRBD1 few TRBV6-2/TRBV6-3 ASSYDRDQPQH
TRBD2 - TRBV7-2 ASTSGGASTDTQY
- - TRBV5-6 ASSLEGFAYEQY
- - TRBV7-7 ASSPGGESTDTQY
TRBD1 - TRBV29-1 SVDRGRGTGELF
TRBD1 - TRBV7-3 ASSTRGQGKAF
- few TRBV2 ASSSERTDTQY
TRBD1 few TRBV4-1 ASSLADRGSDTQY
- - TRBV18 ASSPTGPAGTDTQY
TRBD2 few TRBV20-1 SARDLGGVVGELF
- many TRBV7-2 ASSLSWGQETQY
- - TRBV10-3 AIRGHRDVEGTEAF
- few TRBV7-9 ASSLQRRSYNEQF
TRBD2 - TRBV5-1 ASSLEGPTSGGLRTQY
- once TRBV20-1 SAREVRVGDTQY
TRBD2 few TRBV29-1 SVDTGLAGEDTQY
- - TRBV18 ASSPLQAAQETQY
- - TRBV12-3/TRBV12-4 ASSLYRGLGNTEAF
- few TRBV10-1 ASSWRQAGELF
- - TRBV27 ASSLAVGQPQH
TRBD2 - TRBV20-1 SATHRGLAGETDTQY
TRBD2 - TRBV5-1 ASSPRLAGGNTGELF
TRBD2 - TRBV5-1 ASSLLGSGVETQY
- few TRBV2 ASSVERETQY
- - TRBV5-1 ASSFEWETQY
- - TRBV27 ASNWGAPGSPLH
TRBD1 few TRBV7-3 ASSLRAGGGGTQY
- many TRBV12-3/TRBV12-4 ASSFRPGELF
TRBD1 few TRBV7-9 ASSLGRPGQGTTEAF
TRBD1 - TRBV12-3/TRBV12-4 ASSMGQGGTDTQY
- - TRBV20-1 SARGAGLNTEAF
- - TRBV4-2 ASSQGTAQTTNEKLF
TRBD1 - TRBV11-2 ASSKPGQGQETQY
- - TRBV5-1 ASSFPGGNEQF
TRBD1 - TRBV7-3 ASSLRQGDTGELF
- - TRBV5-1 ASRGAGGPKAF
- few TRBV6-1 ASSEGIGDNQPQH
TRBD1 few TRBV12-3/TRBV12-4 ASSWTGGSREQF
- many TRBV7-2 ASSPTGAPMKTQY
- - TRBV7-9 ASSPGPSQPQH
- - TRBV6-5 ASSDRDVGEKLF